This T cell receptor beta chain was sequenced for a study of ipilimumab plus nivolumab after autologous stem cell transplantation. The CDR3 contains 16 residues. The V gene lost 0 bases and the J gene lost 3 bases, with 12 bases spanning the gap. Germline lookup yields CDR1 SGHRS and CDR2 YFSETQ. TCRdb keeps only in-frame clones here, not all; method: immunoSEQ multiplex PCR. The table has about 15,000 clones, about 80% seen once; the top ten hold roughly 10%. This clone was seen only once. This chain uses TRBV5-1 with TRBJ2-2; possible D gene TRBD1, 5 bases. Here the sequenced sample was PBMCs, taken in a trial of ipilimumab plus nivolumab as post-transplant consolidation. The clonotype was recovered from a male donor with diffuse large B-cell lymphoma. The CDR3 is CASSLGWGRDTGELFF. CDR3 coding DNA: TGCGCCAGCAGCTTGGGGTGGGGCCGGGACACCGGGGAGCTGTTTTTT. The whole variable domain, filled in from reference TRBV5-1 and TRBJ2-2, reads KAGVTQTPRYLIKTRGQQVTLSCSPISGHRSVSWYQQTPGQGLQFLFEYFSETQRNKGNFPGRFSGRQFSNSRSEMNVSTLELGDSALYLCASSLGWGRDTGELFFGEGSRLTVL.